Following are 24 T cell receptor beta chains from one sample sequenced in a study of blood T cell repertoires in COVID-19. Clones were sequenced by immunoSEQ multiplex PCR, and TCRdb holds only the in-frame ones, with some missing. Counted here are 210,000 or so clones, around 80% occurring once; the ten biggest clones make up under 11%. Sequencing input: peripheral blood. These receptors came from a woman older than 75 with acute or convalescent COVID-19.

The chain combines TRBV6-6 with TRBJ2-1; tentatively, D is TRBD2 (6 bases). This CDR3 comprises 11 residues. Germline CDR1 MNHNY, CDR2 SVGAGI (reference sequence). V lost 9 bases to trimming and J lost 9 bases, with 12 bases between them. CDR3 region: CASSDGGEQFF. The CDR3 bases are TGTGCCAGTTCGGACGGGGGTGAGCAGTTCTTC.

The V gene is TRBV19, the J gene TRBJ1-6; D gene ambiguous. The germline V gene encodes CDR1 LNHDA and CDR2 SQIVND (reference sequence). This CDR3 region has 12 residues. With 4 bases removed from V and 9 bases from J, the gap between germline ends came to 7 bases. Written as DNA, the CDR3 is TGTGCCAGTAGTAGACTCTCTTCACCCCTCCACTTT. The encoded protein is CASSRLSSPLHF.

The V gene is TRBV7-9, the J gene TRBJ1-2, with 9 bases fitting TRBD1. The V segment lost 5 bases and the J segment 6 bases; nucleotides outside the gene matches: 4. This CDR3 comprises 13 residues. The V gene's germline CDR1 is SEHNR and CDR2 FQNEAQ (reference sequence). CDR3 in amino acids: CASSRGQGNGYTF. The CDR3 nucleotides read TGTGCCAGCAGCCGAGGACAGGGGAATGGCTACACCTTC.

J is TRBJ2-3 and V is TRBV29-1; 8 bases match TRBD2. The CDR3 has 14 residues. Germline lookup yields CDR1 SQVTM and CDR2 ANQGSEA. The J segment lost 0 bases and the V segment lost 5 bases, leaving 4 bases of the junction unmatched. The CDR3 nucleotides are TGCAGCGTTCCTCAGCGGGGGAGCACAGATACGCAGTATTTT. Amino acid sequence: CSVPQRGSTDTQYF.

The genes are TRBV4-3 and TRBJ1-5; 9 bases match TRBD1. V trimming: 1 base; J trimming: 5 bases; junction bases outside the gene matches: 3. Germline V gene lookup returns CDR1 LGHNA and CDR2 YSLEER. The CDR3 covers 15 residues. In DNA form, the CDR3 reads TGCGCCAGCAGCCAAGGTACAGGGGGCGATCAGCCCCAGCATTTT. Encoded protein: CASSQGTGGDQPQHF.

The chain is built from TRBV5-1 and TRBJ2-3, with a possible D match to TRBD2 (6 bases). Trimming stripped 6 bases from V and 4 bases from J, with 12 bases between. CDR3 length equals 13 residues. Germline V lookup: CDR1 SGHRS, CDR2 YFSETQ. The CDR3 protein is CASMEGSADTQYF. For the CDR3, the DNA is TGCGCCAGCATGGAGGGATCGGCAGATACGCAGTATTTT. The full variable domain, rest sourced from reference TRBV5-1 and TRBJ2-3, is KAGVTQTPRYLIKTRGQQVTLSCSPISGHRSVSWYQQTPGQGLQFLFEYFSETQRNKGNFPGRFSGRQFSNSRSEMNVSTLELGDSALYLCASMEGSADTQYFGPGTRLTVL.

CDR3 DNA sequence: TGCGCCAGCAGCTTGGGTCTAGCGGGAGGTGGCCAGGGCAATGAGCAGTTCTTC. It encodes CASSLGLAGGGQGNEQFF. V is TRBV5-1 and J is TRBJ2-1, with TRBD2 matching 11 bases. The CDR3 length is 18 residues. V dropped 0 bases and J dropped 6; count of bases not matched to a gene: 11. Germline CDR1 SGHRS, CDR2 YFSETQ. The whole variable domain, filled in from reference TRBV5-1 and TRBJ2-1, reads KAGVTQTPRYLIKTRGQQVTLSCSPISGHRSVSWYQQTPGQGLQFLFEYFSETQRNKGNFPGRFSGRQFSNSRSEMNVSTLELGDSALYLCASSLGLAGGGQGNEQFFGPGTRLTVL.

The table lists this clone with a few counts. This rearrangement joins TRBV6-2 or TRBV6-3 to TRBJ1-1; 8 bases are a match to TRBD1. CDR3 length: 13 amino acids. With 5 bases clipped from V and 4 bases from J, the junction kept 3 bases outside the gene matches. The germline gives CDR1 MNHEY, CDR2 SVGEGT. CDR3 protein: CASSRTGSTEAFF. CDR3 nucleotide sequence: TGTGCCAGCAGTCGGACAGGGAGCACTGAAGCTTTCTTT.

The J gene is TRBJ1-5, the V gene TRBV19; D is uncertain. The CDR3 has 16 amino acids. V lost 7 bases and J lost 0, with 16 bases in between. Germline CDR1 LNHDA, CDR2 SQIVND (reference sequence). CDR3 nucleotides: TGTGCCAGTAAGTGGGGAGGGAGTAATAGCAATCAGCCCCAGCATTTT. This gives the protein CASKWGGSNSNQPQHF.

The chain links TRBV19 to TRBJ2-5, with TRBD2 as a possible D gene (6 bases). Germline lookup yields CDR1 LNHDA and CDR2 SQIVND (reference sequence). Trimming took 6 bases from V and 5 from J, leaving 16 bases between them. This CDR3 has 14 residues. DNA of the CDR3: TGTGCCAGTAGGCCAAAGACTAGAGATGAGACCCAGTACTTC. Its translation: CASRPKTRDETQYF. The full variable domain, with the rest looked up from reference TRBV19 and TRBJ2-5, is DGGITQSPKYLFRKEGQNVTLSCEQNLNHDAMYWYRQDPGQGLRLIYYSQIVNDFQKGDIAEGYSVSREKKESFPLTVTSAQKNPTAFYLCASRPKTRDETQYFGPGTRLLVL.

The CDR3 DNA follows: TGTGCCAGCAGCTTAACACCAAGGGGACAGATTACTGGAAACACCATATATTTT. This codes for CASSLTPRGQITGNTIYF. The chain links TRBV7-6 to TRBJ1-3; 7 nucleotides match TRBD1. Per the germline V gene, CDR1 is SGHVS and CDR2 is FNYEAQ. The trim removed 2 bases at V and 2 bases at J, leaving 12 bases unmatched. This CDR3 region has 18 residues. Variable domain in full (rest from reference TRBV7-6 and TRBJ1-3): GAGVSQSPRYKVTKRGQDVALRCDPISGHVSLYWYRQALGQGPEFLTYFNYEAQQDKSGLPNDRFSAERPEGSISTLTIQRTEQRDSAMYRCASSLTPRGQITGNTIYFGEGSWLTVV.

CDR3 DNA sequence: TGTGCCAGCAGCCGTAGCGGGGGGGATTACGAGCAGTACTTC. Protein product: CASSRSGGDYEQYF. The chain has TRBV11-2 and TRBJ2-7, with 11 bases identical to TRBD2. The germline V gene has CDR1 SGHAT and CDR2 FQNNGV. The CDR3 is 14 amino acids. Trimming cost V 5 bases and J 4 bases; bases outside gene matches: 4.

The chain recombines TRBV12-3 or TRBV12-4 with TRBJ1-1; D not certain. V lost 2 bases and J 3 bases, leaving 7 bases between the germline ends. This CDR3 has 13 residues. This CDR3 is CASSLSEDTEAFF. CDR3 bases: TGTGCCAGCAGTTTATCGGAGGACACTGAAGCTTTCTTT.

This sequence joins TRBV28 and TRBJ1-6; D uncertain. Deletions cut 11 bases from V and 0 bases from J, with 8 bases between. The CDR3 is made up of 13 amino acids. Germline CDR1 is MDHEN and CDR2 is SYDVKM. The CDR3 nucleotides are TGTGCCGGGAGGAGCTCCTATAATTCACCCCTCCACTTT. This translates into CAGRSSYNSPLHF.

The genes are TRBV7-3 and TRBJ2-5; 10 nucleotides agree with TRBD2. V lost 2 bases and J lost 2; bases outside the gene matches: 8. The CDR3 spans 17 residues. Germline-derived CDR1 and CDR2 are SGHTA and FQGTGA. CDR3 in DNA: TGTGCCAGCAGCTTATTCGGGGGACTAGCGTCGCAAGAGACCCAGTACTTC. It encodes CASSLFGGLASQETQYF.

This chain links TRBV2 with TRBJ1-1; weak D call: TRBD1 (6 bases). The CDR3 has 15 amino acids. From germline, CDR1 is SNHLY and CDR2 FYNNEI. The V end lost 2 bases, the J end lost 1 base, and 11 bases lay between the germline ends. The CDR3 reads CASSERPRGNTEAFF. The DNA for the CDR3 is TGTGCCAGCAGTGAACGGCCCAGGGGGAACACTGAAGCTTTCTTT.

The CDR3 is CASSRQFYQPQHF. CDR3 DNA sequence: TGTGCCAGCAGTCGACAGTTTTACCAGCCCCAGCATTTT. The genes are TRBV28 and TRBJ1-5; the D gene is possibly TRBD1 (5 bases). Germline CDR1 and CDR2: MDHEN and SYDVKM. The CDR3 has 13 residues. Trimming pared 5 bases from V and 7 bases from J, leaving 12 bases between.

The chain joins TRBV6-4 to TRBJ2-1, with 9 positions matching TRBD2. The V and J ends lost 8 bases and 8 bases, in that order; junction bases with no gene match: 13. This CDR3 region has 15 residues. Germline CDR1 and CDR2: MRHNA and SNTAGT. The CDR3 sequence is CASAGGPSGIHEQFF. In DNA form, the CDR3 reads TGTGCCAGCGCGGGCGGGCCTAGCGGGATACATGAGCAGTTCTTC.

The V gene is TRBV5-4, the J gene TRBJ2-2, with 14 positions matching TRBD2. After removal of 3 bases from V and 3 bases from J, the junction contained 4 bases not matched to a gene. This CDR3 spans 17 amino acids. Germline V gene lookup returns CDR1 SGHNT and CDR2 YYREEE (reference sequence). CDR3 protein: CASSWGTSGGHTGELFF. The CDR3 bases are TGTGCCAGCAGCTGGGGGACTAGCGGGGGCCACACCGGGGAGCTGTTTTTT.

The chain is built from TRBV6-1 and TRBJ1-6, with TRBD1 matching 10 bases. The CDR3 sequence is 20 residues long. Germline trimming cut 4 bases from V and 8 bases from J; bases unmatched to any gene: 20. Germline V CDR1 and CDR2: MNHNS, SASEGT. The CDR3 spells CASSVRPDRGREVGDSPLHF. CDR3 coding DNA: TGTGCCAGCAGTGTCCGACCTGACAGGGGGCGCGAAGTAGGAGATTCACCCCTCCACTTT.

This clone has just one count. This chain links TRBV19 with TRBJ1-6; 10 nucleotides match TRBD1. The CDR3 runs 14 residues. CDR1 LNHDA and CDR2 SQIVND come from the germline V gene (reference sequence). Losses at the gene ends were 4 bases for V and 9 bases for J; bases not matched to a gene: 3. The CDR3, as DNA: TGTGCCAGTAGTAACGGACAGGGGGGTTCACCCCTCCACTTT. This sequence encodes CASSNGQGGSPLHF.

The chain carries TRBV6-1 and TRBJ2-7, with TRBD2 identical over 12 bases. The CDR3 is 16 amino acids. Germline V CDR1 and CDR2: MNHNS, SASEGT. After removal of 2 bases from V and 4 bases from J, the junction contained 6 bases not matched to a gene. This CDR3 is CASSEPGLAGMYEQYF. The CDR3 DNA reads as TGTGCCAGCAGTGAACCTGGACTAGCGGGAATGTACGAGCAGTACTTC.

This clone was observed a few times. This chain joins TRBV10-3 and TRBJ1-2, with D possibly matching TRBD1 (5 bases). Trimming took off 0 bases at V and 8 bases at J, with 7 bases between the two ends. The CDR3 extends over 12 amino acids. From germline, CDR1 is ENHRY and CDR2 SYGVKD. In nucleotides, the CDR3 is TGTGCCATCAGTGAGTCAGGGGAAGGCTACACCTTC. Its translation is CAISESGEGYTF.

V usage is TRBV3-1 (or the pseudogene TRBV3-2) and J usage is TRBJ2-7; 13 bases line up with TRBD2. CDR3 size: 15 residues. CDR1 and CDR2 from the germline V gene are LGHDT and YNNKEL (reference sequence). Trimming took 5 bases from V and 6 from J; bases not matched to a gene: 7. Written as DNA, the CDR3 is TGTGCCAGCAGCACACTAGCGGGAGGGCCCTCCGAGCAGTACTTC. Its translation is CASSTLAGGPSEQYF.